This entry lists 29 T cell receptor beta chains sequenced from one sample in a study of T cells expressing NK-cell markers. TCRdb reprocessed the 5' RACE reads, keeping one entry per CDR3 protein, no DNA. This table lists 200,000 to 300,000 distinct CDR3 sequences. Material: blood T cells: a sorted CD56 or NKG2C T cell subset, CD4+ or CD8+ T cells, or bulk PBMC T cells (not recorded which). These TCRs come from a young man in good health.

The chain carries TRBV6-4 and TRBJ1-2; checking the TCRdb D call of TRBD1 is not possible without DNA. This CDR3 contains 15 residues. Germline values: CDR1 MRHNA, CDR2 SNTAGT. The CDR3 sequence: CASSEFGTGVYGYTF.

The J gene is TRBJ2-7, the V gene TRBV28; there is no DNA to check the TCRdb D call of TRBD1. Germline assignment: CDR1 MDHEN and CDR2 SYDVKM. The CDR3 contains 13 residues. The CDR3 region is CASSAGQLYEQYF.

The chain employs TRBV3-1 and TRBJ2-3; without DNA, the TCRdb call of TRBD2 cannot be checked. The CDR3 runs to 14 residues. Germline CDR1 LGHDT, CDR2 YNNKEL (reference sequence). This CDR3 is CASSQTSGAFTQYF.

CDR3 residues: CASSLPPGELFF. This chain joins TRBV5-6 and TRBJ2-2. Germline-derived CDR1 and CDR2 are SGHDT and YYEEEE. The CDR3 extends over 12 amino acids. Drawing the rest from reference TRBV5-6 and TRBJ2-2, the complete variable domain is DAGVTQSPTHLIKTRGQQVTLRCSPKSGHDTVSWYQQALGQGPQFIFQYYEEEERQRGNFPDRFSGHQFPNYSSELNVNALLLGDSALYLCASSLPPGELFFGEGSRLTVL.

The chain recombines TRBV11-3 with TRBJ2-1; TCRdb selects TRBD2, and the lack of DNA leaves this call unchecked. Germline assignment: CDR1 SGHNT and CDR2 YENEEA. CDR3 length: 20 amino acids. CDR3 sequence: CASSLGPRILAGGLPSEQFF.

The J gene is TRBJ2-7, the V gene TRBV7-2; TCRdb calls TRBD2, which cannot be checked without DNA. The germline V gene encodes CDR1 SGHTA and CDR2 FQGNSA. The CDR3 contains 16 residues. The CDR3 protein is CASSLARTSGSYEQYF.

The chain has TRBV6-2 or TRBV6-3 and TRBJ2-1; TCRdb's assignment of TRBD2 cannot be checked, as there is no DNA. Per the germline V gene, CDR1 is MNHEY and CDR2 is SVGEGT. The CDR3 has 14 amino acids. The CDR3 region is CASSYEAPRDEQFF.

This rearrangement joins TRBV20-1 to TRBJ2-5; the TRBD2 assignment by TCRdb is unverifiable without DNA. The CDR3 extends over 14 amino acids. CDR1 is DFQATT, CDR2 SNEGSKA, per germline (reference sequence). CDR3 sequence reads: CSASLSSGSGTQYF.

Here the CDR3 reads CASSFTPDRGHEQFF. The chain is built from TRBV27 and TRBJ2-1; checking the TCRdb D call of TRBD1 is not possible without DNA. The CDR3 has 15 residues. In germline, CDR1 is MNHEY, CDR2 SMNVEV (reference sequence).

This rearrangement joins TRBV30 to TRBJ2-7; TCRdb proposes TRBD1, but this gene call is untestable without DNA. This CDR3 is built from 14 residues. Germline V gives CDR1 GTSNPN, CDR2 SVGIG (reference sequence). The CDR3 loop reads CAWVPGTGVYEQYF.

The chain uses TRBV5-6 and TRBJ1-5; TCRdb indicates TRBD1, and absent DNA this call remains unverified. The CDR3 totals 18 residues. Germline V lookup: CDR1 SGHDT, CDR2 YYEEEE. The CDR3 here is CASSLGDRRLSGNQPQHF.

The chain joins TRBV20-1 to TRBJ2-3; TCRdb calls TRBD1, which cannot be checked without DNA. Germline V gives CDR1 DFQATT, CDR2 SNEGSKA (reference sequence). This CDR3 is 17 amino acids long. The CDR3 here is CSALRAGEGEFTDTQYF.

This chain connects TRBV7-2 to TRBJ2-1. Looked up from germline, CDR1 is SGHTA and CDR2 is FQGNSA. The CDR3 runs to 14 residues. CDR3 loop: CASSLAGAVNEQFF. The entire variable domain, with the rest obtained from reference TRBV7-2 and TRBJ2-1, is as follows: GAGVSQSPSNKVTEKGKDVELRCDPISGHTALYWYRQSLGQGLEFLIYFQGNSAPDKSGLPSDRFSAERTGGSVSTLTIQRTQQEDSAVYLCASSLAGAVNEQFFGPGTRLTVL.

The chain joins TRBV6-2 or TRBV6-3 to TRBJ1-4; the TRBD1 assignment by TCRdb is unverifiable without DNA. Germline CDR1 is MNHEY and CDR2 is SVGEGT. The CDR3 length is 14 residues. The CDR3 sequence: CASSRGQYNEKLFF.

The rearrangement uses TRBV29-1 and TRBJ1-1; TCRdb gives TRBD1 as the D gene, but with no DNA this cannot be confirmed. CDR3 length equals 13 residues. Germline V lookup: CDR1 SQVTM, CDR2 ANQGSEA. CDR3 region: CSVVGRVGVEAFF.

The chain has TRBV12-3 or TRBV12-4 and TRBJ1-6; checking the TCRdb D call of TRBD1 is not possible without DNA. CDR3 length: 15 amino acids. CDR3 loop: CASTVTGKIGSPLHF.

The chain links TRBV14 to TRBJ2-5. CDR1 and CDR2 from the germline V gene are SGHDN and FVKESK. The CDR3 extends over 15 amino acids. The CDR3 loop reads CASSQDLGGQETQYF.

The V and J genes are TRBV11-2 and TRBJ1-3. Looked up from germline, CDR1 is SGHAT and CDR2 is FQNNGV. The CDR3 is 15 residues long. This CDR3 is CASSLEILKGNTIYF.

This chain uses TRBV3-1 with TRBJ2-2. This CDR3 has 14 residues. Germline V lookup: CDR1 LGHDT, CDR2 YNNKEL (reference sequence). CDR3 amino acids: CASSLSTNTGELFF.

This chain connects TRBV20-1 to TRBJ2-4; TCRdb reports TRBD1, a call that lacks DNA to check it against. Germline V gives CDR1 DFQATT, CDR2 SNEGSKA (reference sequence). The CDR3 spans 13 residues. CDR3 protein: CSGEGEGKNIQYF.

The chain recombines TRBV28 with TRBJ2-1; TCRdb returns TRBD1, unconfirmable since there is no DNA. Germline CDR1 MDHEN, CDR2 SYDVKM. This CDR3 is built from 16 residues. Here the CDR3 reads CASSPHRGQGNNEQFF.

Here the CDR3 reads CSATADVYGYTF. The chain links TRBV20-1 to TRBJ1-2. This CDR3 is 12 amino acids long. Per germline, CDR1 DFQATT and CDR2 SNEGSKA (reference sequence).

The chain combines TRBV12-5 with TRBJ1-1; checking the TCRdb D call of TRBD1 is not possible without DNA. The length of the CDR3 is 15 residues. Germline CDR1 LGHNT, CDR2 FRNRAP. Here the CDR3 reads CASGFLDRMNTEAFF.

This chain links TRBV12-3 or TRBV12-4 with TRBJ2-4; the TRBD1 assignment by TCRdb is unverifiable without DNA. This CDR3 is 15 amino acids long. The CDR3 loop is CASSTGQGRSDIQYF.

V is TRBV19 and J is TRBJ2-5. This CDR3 is built from 12 residues. Germline CDR1 reads LNHDA; CDR2 reads SQIVND (reference sequence). The chain's CDR3 is CASSVSHETQYF.

The V and J genes are TRBV7-3 and TRBJ2-3; TCRdb's D call, TRBD2, is unchecked because there is no DNA. This CDR3 contains 19 residues. CDR1 is SGHTA and CDR2 is FQGTGA in the germline V gene. The CDR3 spells CASSLTGTSGYNHTDTQYF. Drawing the rest from reference TRBV7-3 and TRBJ2-3, the complete variable domain is GAGVSQTPSNKVTEKGKYVELRCDPISGHTALYWYRQSLGQGPEFLIYFQGTGAADDSGLPNDRFFAVRPEGSVSTLKIQRTERGDSAVYLCASSLTGTSGYNHTDTQYFGPGTRLTVL.

This chain connects TRBV12-3 or TRBV12-4 to TRBJ2-5; TCRdb reports TRBD2, a call that lacks DNA to check it against. This CDR3 has 14 amino acids. CDR3 region: CASSSLAVQETQYF.

The chain joins TRBV5-5 to TRBJ1-5; TCRdb lists TRBD1, though no DNA is available to test this call. From germline, CDR1 is SGHKS and CDR2 YYEKEE (reference sequence). CDR3 length: 15 residues. The chain's CDR3 is CASSLQGNSNQPQHF.

The chain has TRBV6-2 or TRBV6-3 and TRBJ2-1; TCRdb's D call, TRBD2, is unchecked because there is no DNA. The CDR3 runs 15 residues. Germline loops: CDR1 MNHEY, CDR2 SVGEGT. CDR3 residues: CASSLRGGRGNEQFF.